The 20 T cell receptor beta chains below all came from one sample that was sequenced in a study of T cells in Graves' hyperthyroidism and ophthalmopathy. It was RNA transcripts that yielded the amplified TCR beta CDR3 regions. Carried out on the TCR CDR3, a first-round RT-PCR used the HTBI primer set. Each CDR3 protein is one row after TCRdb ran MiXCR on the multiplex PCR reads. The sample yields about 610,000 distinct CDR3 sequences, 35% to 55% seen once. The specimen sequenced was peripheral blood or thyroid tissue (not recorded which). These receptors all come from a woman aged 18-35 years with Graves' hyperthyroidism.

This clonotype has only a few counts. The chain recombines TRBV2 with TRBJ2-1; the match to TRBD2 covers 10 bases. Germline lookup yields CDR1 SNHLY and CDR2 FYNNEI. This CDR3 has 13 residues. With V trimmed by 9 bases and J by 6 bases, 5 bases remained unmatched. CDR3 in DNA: TGTGCCAGGGGACTAGCGACATCCAATGAGCAGTTCTTC. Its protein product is CARGLATSNEQFF.

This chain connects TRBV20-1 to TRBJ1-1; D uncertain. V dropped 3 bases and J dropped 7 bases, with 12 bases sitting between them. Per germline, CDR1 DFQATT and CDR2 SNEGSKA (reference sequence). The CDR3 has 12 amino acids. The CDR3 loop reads CSARSPGSEAFF. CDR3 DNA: TGCAGTGCTAGGAGTCCGGGCAGTGAAGCTTTCTTT.

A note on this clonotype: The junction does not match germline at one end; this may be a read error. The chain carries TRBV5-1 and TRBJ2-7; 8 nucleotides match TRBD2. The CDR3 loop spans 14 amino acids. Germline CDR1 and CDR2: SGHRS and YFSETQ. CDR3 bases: TGCGCCAGCAGCGCACTAGCGGCCCCCTACAAGCAGTACTTC. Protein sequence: CASSALAAPYKQYF.

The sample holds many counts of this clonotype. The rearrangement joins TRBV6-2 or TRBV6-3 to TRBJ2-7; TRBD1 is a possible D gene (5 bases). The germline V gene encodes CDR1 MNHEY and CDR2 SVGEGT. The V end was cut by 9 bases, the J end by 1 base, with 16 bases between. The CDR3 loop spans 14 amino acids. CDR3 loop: CASADLTDSYEQYF. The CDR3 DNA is TGTGCCAGTGCTGACCTGACAGATTCCTACGAGCAGTACTTC.

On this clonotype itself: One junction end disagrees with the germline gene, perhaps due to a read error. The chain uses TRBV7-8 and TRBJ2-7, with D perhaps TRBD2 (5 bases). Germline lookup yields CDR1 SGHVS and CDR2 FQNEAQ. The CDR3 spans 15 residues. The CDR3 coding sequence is TGTGCCAGCAGCTTAAGAGCGGTCGGCACCGGGGAGCTGTACTTC. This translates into CASSLRAVGTGELYF.

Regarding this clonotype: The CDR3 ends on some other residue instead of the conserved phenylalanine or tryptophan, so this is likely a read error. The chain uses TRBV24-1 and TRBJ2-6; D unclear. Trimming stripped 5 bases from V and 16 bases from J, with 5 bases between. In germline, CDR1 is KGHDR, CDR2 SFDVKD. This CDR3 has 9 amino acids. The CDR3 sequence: CATSAPLTS. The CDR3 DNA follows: TGTGCCACCAGTGCACCACTGACTAGC.

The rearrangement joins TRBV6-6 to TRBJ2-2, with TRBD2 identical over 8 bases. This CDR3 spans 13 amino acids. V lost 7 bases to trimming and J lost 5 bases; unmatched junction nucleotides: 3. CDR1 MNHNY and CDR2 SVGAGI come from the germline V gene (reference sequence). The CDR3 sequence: CASTPGGTGELFF. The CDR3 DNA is TGTGCCAGCACCCCGGGGGGGACCGGGGAGCTGTTTTTT.

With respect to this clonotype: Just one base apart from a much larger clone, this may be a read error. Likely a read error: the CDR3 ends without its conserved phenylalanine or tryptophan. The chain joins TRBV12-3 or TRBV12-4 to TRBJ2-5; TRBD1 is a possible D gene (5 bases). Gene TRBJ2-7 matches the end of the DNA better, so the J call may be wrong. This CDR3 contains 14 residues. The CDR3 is CASSLGVGVGEQYS. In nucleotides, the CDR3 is TGTGCCAGCAGTTTAGGTGTAGGGGTGGGCGAGCAGTACTCC.

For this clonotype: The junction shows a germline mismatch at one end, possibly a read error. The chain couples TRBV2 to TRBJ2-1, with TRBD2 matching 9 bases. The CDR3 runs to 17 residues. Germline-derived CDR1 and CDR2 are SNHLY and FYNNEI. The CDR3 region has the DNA TGTGCCAGCAGTGAGCTCGGAGCGGGAGGTGCTTTGAATGGGCAGTTCTTC. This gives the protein CASSELGAGGALNGQFF.

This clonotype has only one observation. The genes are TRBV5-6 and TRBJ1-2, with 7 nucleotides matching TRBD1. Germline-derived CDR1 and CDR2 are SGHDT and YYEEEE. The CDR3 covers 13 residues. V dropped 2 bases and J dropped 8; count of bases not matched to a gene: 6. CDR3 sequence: CASSFRTGQGYTF. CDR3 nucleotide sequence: TGTGCCAGCAGCTTCAGAACGGGACAGGGCTACACCTTC.

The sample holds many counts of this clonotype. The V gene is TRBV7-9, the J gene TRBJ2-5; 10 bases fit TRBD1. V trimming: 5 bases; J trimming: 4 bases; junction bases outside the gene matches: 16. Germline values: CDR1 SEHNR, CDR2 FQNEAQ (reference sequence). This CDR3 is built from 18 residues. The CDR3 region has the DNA TGTGCCAGCAGCGACGGGACAGGGGAGCGGGAGAAGGGAGAGACCCAGTACTTC. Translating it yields CASSDGTGEREKGETQYF.

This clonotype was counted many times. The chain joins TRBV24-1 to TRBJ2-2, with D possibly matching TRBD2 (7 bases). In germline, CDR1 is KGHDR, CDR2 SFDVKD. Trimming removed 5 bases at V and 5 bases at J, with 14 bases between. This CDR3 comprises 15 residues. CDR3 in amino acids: CATSGGGAPTGELFF. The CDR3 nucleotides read TGTGCCACCAGTGGAGGGGGGGCTCCTACCGGGGAGCTGTTTTTT.

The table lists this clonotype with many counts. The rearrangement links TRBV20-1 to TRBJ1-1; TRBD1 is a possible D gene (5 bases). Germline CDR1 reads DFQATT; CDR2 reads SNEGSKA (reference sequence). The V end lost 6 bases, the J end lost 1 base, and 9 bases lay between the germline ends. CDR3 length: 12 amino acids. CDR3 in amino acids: CSATTGNTEAFF. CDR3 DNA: TGCAGTGCCACCACAGGGAACACTGAAGCTTTCTTT.

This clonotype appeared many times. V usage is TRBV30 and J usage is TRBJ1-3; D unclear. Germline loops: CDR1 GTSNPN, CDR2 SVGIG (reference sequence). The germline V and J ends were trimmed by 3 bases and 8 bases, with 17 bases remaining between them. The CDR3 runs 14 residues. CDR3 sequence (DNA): TGTGCCTGGAGCCACAAGTTCCGACCGGACACCATATATTTT. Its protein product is CAWSHKFRPDTIYF.

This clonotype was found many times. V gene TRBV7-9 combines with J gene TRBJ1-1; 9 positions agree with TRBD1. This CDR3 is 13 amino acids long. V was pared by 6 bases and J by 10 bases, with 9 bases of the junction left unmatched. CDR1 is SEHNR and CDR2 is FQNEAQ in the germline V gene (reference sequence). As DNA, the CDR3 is TGTGCCAGCAGTCCTGGGACAGGGTCCGGAGCTTTCTTT. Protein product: CASSPGTGSGAFF. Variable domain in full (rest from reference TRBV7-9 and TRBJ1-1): DTGVSQNPRHKITKRGQNVTFRCDPISEHNRLYWYRQTLGQGPEFLTYFQNEAQLEKSRLLSDRFSAERPKGSFSTLEIQRTEQGDSAMYLCASSPGTGSGAFFGQGTRLTVV.

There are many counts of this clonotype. CDR3 protein: CATSEGQGSYEQYF. In DNA, the CDR3 is TGTGCCACCAGTGAAGGACAGGGATCCTACGAGCAGTACTTC. V usage is TRBV24-1 and J usage is TRBJ2-7; TRBD1 agrees at 8 bases. CDR1 KGHDR and CDR2 SFDVKD come from the germline V gene. The CDR3 loop spans 14 amino acids. J was trimmed by 1 base and V by 4 bases; bases with no gene match: 2.

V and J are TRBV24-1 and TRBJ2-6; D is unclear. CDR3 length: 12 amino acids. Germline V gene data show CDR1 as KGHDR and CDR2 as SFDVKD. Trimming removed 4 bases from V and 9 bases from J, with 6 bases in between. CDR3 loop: CATSDSDNVLTF. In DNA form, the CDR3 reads TGTGCCACCAGTGACTCGGACAACGTCCTGACTTTC.

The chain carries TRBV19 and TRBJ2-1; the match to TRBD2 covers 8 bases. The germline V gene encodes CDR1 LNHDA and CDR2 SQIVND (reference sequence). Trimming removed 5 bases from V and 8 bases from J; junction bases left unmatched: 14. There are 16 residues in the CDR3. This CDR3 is CASSGVRGAFIDEQFF. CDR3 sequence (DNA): TGTGCCAGTAGTGGAGTGCGGGGGGCTTTTATAGATGAGCAGTTCTTC. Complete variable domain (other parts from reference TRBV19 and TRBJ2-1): DGGITQSPKYLFRKEGQNVTLSCEQNLNHDAMYWYRQDPGQGLRLIYYSQIVNDFQKGDIAEGYSVSREKKESFPLTVTSAQKNPTAFYLCASSGVRGAFIDEQFFGPGTRLTVL.

The CDR3 DNA reads as TGCAGCGTTGCCCTAGCGGTCCAAGAGACCCAGTACTTC. It specifies CSVALAVQETQYF. This chain uses TRBV29-1 with TRBJ2-5; 7 bases are a match to TRBD2. The CDR3 is 13 residues long. V dropped 4 bases and J dropped 1; count of bases not matched to a gene: 3. Germline assignment: CDR1 SQVTM and CDR2 ANQGSEA.

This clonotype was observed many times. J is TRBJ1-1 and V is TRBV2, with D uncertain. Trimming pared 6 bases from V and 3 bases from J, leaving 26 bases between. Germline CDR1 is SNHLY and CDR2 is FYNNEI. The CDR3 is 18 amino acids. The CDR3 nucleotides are TGTGCCAGCAGCCCCCGATGGGAATCCCTTTATTTGGACACTGAAGCTTTCTTT. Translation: CASSPRWESLYLDTEAFF.